This T cell receptor beta chain emerged from a study of T cells in tumors after PD-1 blockade. Study-level information: Treatment was either pembrolizumab 200 mg every 3 weeks or cemiplimab 350 mg every 2 weeks.

The ends lost 5 bases at V and 3 bases at J; junction bases unmatched: 1. This CDR3 region has 14 residues. Germline CDR1 reads MNHEY; CDR2 reads SVGAGI. Measured with immunoSEQ multiplex PCR; TCRdb has only the in-frame clones, and not every one. The sample holds 20,000 to 25,000 clones, more than 70% seen once. The receptor was isolated from a human donor with basal cell carcinoma. The chain combines TRBV6-5 with TRBJ2-2, with 9 nucleotides matching TRBD1. The sequencing used PBMCs, collected before anti-PD-1 treatment. This CDR3 reads CASSRTGDTGELFF. CDR3 DNA: TGTGCCAGCAGTCGGACAGGGGACACCGGGGAGCTGTTTTTT.